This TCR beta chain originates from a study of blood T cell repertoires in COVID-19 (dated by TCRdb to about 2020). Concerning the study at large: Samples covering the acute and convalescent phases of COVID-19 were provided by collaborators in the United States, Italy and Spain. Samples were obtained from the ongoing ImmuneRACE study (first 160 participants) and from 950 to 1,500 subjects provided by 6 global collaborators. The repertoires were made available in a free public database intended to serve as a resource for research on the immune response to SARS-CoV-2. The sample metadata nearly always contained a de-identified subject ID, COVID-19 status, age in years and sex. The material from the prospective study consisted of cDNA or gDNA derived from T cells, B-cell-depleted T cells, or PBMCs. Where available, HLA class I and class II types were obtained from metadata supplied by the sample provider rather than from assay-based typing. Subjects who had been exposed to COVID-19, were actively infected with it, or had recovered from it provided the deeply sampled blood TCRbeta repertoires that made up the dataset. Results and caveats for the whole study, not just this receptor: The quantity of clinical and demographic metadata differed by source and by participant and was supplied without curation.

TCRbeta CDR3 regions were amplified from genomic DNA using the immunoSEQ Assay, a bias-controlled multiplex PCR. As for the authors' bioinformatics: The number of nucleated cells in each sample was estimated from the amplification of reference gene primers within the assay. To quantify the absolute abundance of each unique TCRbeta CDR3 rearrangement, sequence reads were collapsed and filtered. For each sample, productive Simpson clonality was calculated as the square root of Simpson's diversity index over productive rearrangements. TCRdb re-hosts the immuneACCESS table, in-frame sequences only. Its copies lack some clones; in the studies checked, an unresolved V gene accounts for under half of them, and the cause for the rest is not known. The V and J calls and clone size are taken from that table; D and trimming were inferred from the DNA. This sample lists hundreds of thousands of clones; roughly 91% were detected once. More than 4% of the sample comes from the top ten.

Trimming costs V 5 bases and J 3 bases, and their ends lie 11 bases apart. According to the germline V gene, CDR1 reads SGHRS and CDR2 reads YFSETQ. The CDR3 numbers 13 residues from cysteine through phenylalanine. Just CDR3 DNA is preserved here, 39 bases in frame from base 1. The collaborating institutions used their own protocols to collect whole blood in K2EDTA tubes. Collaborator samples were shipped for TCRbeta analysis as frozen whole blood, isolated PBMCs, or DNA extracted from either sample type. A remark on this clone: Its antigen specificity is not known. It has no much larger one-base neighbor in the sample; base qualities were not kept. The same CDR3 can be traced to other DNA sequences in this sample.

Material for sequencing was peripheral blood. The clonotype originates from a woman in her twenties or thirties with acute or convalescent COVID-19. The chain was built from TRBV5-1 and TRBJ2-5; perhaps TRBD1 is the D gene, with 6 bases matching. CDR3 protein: CASSLTGKETQYF. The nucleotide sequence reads TGCGCCAGCAGTTTGACAGGAAAAGAGACCCAGTACTTC.